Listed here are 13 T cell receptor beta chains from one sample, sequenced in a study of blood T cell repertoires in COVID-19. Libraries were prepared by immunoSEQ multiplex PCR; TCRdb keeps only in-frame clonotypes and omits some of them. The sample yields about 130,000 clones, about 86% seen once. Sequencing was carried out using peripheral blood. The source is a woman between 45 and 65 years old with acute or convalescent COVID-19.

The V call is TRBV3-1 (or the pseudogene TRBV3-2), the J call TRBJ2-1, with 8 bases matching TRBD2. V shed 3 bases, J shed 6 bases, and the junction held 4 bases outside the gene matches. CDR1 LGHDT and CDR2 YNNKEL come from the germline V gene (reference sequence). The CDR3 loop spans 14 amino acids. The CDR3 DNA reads TGTGCCAGCAGCCATAGCGGGACTATCAATGAGCAGTTCTTC. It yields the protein CASSHSGTINEQFF.

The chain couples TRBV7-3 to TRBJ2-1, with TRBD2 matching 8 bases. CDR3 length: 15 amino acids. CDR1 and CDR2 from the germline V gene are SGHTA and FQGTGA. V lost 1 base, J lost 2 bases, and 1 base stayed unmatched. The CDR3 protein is CASSLRREAYNEQFF. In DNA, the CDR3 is TGTGCCAGCAGCTTAAGGCGGGAGGCCTACAATGAGCAGTTCTTC.

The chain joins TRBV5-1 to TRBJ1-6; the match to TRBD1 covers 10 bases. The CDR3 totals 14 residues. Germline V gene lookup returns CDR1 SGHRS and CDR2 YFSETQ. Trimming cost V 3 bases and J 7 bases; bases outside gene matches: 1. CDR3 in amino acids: CASSSDRGNSPLHF. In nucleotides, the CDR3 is TGCGCCAGCAGCTCGGACAGGGGGAATTCACCCCTCCACTTT.

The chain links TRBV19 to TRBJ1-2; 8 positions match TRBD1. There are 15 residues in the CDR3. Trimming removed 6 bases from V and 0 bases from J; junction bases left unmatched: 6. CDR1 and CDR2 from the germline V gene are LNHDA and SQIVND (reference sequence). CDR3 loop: CASRPIQGANYGYTF. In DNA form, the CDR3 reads TGTGCCAGTAGGCCCATACAGGGGGCTAACTATGGCTACACCTTC.

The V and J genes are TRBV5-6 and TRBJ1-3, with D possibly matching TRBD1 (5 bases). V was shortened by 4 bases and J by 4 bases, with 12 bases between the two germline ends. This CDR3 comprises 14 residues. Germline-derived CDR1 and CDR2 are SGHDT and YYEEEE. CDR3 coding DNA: TGTGCCAGCAGCCGCGGGACGGACGGAAACACCATATATTTT. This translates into CASSRGTDGNTIYF.

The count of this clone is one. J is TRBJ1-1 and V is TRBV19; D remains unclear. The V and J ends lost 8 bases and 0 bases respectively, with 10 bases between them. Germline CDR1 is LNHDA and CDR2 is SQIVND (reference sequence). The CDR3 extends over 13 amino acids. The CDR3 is CASGGGVNTEAFF. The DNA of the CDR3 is TGTGCCAGTGGCGGAGGCGTGAACACTGAAGCTTTCTTT.

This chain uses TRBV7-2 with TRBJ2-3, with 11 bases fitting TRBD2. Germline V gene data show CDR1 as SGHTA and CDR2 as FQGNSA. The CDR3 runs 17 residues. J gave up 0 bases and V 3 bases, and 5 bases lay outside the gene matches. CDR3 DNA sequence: TGTGCCAGCAGCTTTCGGGGGACTAGCGGTAGCACAGATACGCAGTATTTT. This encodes CASSFRGTSGSTDTQYF.

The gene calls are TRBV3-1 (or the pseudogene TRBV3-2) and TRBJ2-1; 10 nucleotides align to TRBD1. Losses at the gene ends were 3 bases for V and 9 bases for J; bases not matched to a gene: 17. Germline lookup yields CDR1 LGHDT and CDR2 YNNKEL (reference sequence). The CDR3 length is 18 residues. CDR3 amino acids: CASSHRDRGRILTSEQFF. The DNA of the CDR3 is TGTGCCAGCAGCCATCGGGACAGGGGTCGGATACTTACAAGTGAGCAGTTCTTC.

The CDR3 region is CASTSSTGELFF. As DNA, the CDR3 is TGTGCCAGTACCTCTAGCACCGGGGAGCTGTTTTTT. This chain joins TRBV19 and TRBJ2-2; D unclear. Germline loops: CDR1 LNHDA, CDR2 SQIVND (reference sequence). This CDR3 region has 12 residues. V shed 7 bases and J shed 4 bases, with 7 bases lying between them. The full variable domain, completed using reference TRBV19 and TRBJ2-2, is DGGITQSPKYLFRKEGQNVTLSCEQNLNHDAMYWYRQDPGQGLRLIYYSQIVNDFQKGDIAEGYSVSREKKESFPLTVTSAQKNPTAFYLCASTSSTGELFFGEGSRLTVL.

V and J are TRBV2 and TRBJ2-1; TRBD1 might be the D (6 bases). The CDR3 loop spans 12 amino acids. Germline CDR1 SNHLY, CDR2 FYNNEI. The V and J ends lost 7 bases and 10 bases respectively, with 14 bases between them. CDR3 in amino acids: CASTPAGTEQFF. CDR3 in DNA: TGTGCCAGCACACCCGCCGGGACAGAGCAGTTCTTC. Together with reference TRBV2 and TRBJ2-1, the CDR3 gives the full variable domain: EPEVTQTPSHQVTQMGQEVILRCVPISNHLYFYWYRQILGQKVEFLVSFYNNEISEKSEIFDDQFSVERPDGSNFTLKIRSTKLEDSAMYFCASTPAGTEQFFGPGTRLTVL.

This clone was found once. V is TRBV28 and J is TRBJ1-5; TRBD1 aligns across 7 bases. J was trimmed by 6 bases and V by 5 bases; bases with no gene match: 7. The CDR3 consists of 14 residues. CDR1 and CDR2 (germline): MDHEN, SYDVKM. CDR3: CASSPRQGSQPQHF. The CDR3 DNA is TGTGCCAGCAGTCCTCGACAGGGTAGTCAGCCCCAGCATTTT.

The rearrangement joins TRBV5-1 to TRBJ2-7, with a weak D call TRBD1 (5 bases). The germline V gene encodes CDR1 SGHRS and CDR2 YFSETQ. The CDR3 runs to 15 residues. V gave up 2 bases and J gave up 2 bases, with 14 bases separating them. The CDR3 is CASSFGWQGTYEQYF. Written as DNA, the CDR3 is TGCGCCAGCAGCTTCGGGTGGCAGGGAACCTACGAGCAGTACTTC.

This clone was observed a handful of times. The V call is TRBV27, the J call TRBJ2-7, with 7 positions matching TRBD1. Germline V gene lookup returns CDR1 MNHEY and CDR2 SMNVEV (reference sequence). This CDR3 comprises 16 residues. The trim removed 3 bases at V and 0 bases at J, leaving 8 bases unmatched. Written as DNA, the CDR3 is TGTGCCAGCAGTTTGGTCACAGGGGTCTCCTCCTACGAGCAGTACTTC. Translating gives CASSLVTGVSSYEQYF.